The 16 T cell receptor beta chains listed next were all sequenced from one sample in a study of blood T cell repertoires in COVID-19 (dated by TCRdb to the early 2020s). Receptor amplification or capture employed the immunoSEQ multiplex PCR assay. The source is immuneACCESS, and TCRdb retained only in-frame sequences with V and J called. Part of the clones is not carried over; for the studies checked, unresolved V genes explain less than half of this, and the remainder is unexplained. In this sample the table shows about 260,000 clones, 86% of which occur a single time. Clones ranked in the top ten supply around 1.8% of the sample. Specimen: peripheral blood. The source is a man younger than 45 with active or convalescent COVID-19.

This chain links TRBV11-2 with TRBJ2-2; 7 bases line up with TRBD2. The ends lost 7 bases at V and 1 base at J; junction bases unmatched: 6. Germline V gives CDR1 SGHAT, CDR2 FQNNGV. CDR3 length equals 15 residues. The CDR3 nucleotides are TGTGCCAGCACCCTACTAGCGAGGAACACCGGGGAGCTGTTTTTT. Its translation: CASTLLARNTGELFF.

This chain connects TRBV5-4 to TRBJ2-1, with TRBD1 identical over 8 bases. Germline trimming cut 1 base from V and 5 bases from J; bases unmatched to any gene: 5. This CDR3 comprises 15 residues. Germline lookup yields CDR1 SGHNT and CDR2 YYREEE (reference sequence). CDR3 in amino acids: CASSLWQGANNEQFF. The CDR3 nucleotides read TGTGCCAGCAGCTTGTGGCAGGGGGCTAACAATGAGCAGTTCTTC.

This chain connects TRBV7-9 to TRBJ2-5, with TRBD2 as a possible D gene (6 bases). The V end was cut by 4 bases, the J end by 0 bases, with 18 bases between. CDR3 length: 17 amino acids. From germline, CDR1 is SEHNR and CDR2 FQNEAQ (reference sequence). This chain's CDR3 is CASSSLFGGWYQETQYF. For the CDR3, the DNA is TGTGCCAGCAGCTCCCTTTTTGGAGGGTGGTACCAAGAGACCCAGTACTTC.

This clone is a singleton in its sample. The chain carries TRBV15 and TRBJ1-5; 9 bases agree with TRBD1. Germline CDR1 is LNHNV and CDR2 is YYDKDF (reference sequence). V lost 0 bases, J lost 5 bases, and 11 bases stayed unmatched. The CDR3 is 18 amino acids. CDR3 region: CATSRDSLGQGFDQPQHF. The CDR3 DNA follows: TGTGCCACCAGCAGAGATTCTCTGGGACAGGGTTTCGATCAGCCCCAGCATTTT.

Note on this clone: The identical CDR3 is also encoded by other nucleotide sequences in the sample. The CDR3 region is CASSVAGTDTQYF. The CDR3 nucleotides read TGTGCCAGCAGCGTAGCGGGAACAGATACGCAGTATTTT. The chain employs TRBV9 and TRBJ2-3; TRBD2 is a possible D gene (5 bases). This CDR3 is built from 13 residues. Deletions cut 0 bases from V and 3 bases from J, with 5 bases between. The germline V gene has CDR1 SGDLS and CDR2 YYNGEE.

This sequence joins TRBV15 and TRBJ2-7; TRBD2 is a possible D gene (5 bases). Trimming cost V 3 bases and J 2 bases, with 17 bases left between them. CDR1 and CDR2 (germline): LNHNV, YYDKDF (reference sequence). This CDR3 region has 16 residues. The CDR3 loop is CATSRIRGLGAYEQYF. The CDR3 DNA is TGTGCCACCAGCAGGATAAGAGGACTCGGAGCCTACGAGCAGTACTTC.

V and J are TRBV5-1 and TRBJ1-2; 12 bases fit TRBD1. Germline CDR1 and CDR2: SGHRS and YFSETQ. The CDR3 loop spans 17 amino acids. Germline trimming cut 3 bases from V and 8 bases from J; bases unmatched to any gene: 14. The CDR3 reads CASSSTGTGGASGGYTF. DNA for the CDR3: TGCGCCAGCAGCTCGACTGGGACAGGGGGCGCCTCGGGCGGCTACACCTTC. Together with reference TRBV5-1 and TRBJ1-2, the CDR3 gives the full variable domain: KAGVTQTPRYLIKTRGQQVTLSCSPISGHRSVSWYQQTPGQGLQFLFEYFSETQRNKGNFPGRFSGRQFSNSRSEMNVSTLELGDSALYLCASSSTGTGGASGGYTFGSGTRLTVV.

The genes are TRBV5-5 and TRBJ1-4; TRBD1 is a possible D gene (5 bases). V was cut by 2 bases and J by 4 bases, with 9 bases left in between. Germline CDR1 is SGHKS and CDR2 is YYEKEE (reference sequence). The CDR3 loop spans 14 amino acids. The CDR3 here is CASSFRQYNEKLFF. The DNA of the CDR3 is TGTGCCAGCAGCTTTCGACAGTATAATGAAAAACTGTTTTTT.

This clone was counted a single time. V usage is TRBV19 and J usage is TRBJ1-5; D might be TRBD1 (5 bases). With 3 bases removed from V and 0 bases from J, the gap between germline ends came to 12 bases. Germline-derived CDR1 and CDR2 are LNHDA and SQIVND (reference sequence). There are 16 residues in the CDR3. The CDR3 DNA reads TGTGCCAGTAGTATTGACCGGGGGGATAGCAATCAGCCCCAGCATTTT. Amino acids: CASSIDRGDSNQPQHF.

The V call is TRBV19, the J call TRBJ2-5, with no clear D. Trimming removed 5 bases from V and 0 bases from J, with 13 bases in between. The CDR3 is made up of 15 amino acids. Germline assignment: CDR1 LNHDA and CDR2 SQIVND (reference sequence). The CDR3 here is CASSLAQSYQETQYF. The DNA of the CDR3 is TGTGCCAGTAGTCTCGCTCAGTCTTACCAAGAGACCCAGTACTTC.

The chain uses TRBV7-9 and TRBJ1-1; unclear D gene. The length of the CDR3 is 16 residues. Germline V gene data show CDR1 as SEHNR and CDR2 as FQNEAQ (reference sequence). V was pared by 5 bases and J by 6 bases, with 22 bases between. The CDR3 reads CASSLPFGSSRSEAFF. The CDR3 DNA sequence: TGTGCCAGCAGCCTTCCTTTCGGGTCTAGTCGATCTGAAGCTTTCTTT.

CDR3 region: CASSTQRGGTDTQYF. The CDR3 DNA follows: TGTGCCAGCAGTACCCAGCGGGGGGGCACAGATACGCAGTATTTT. This chain uses TRBV2 with TRBJ2-3, with 9 bases matching TRBD2. After removal of 5 bases from V and 1 base from J, the junction contained 4 bases not matched to a gene. The CDR3 consists of 15 residues. Germline lookup yields CDR1 SNHLY and CDR2 FYNNEI.

This clone appeared once. The V and J genes are TRBV6-6 and TRBJ2-3; TRBD2 might be the D (7 bases). V gave up 8 bases and J gave up 6 bases, with 15 bases separating them. The CDR3 has 13 residues. Germline CDR1 reads MNHNY; CDR2 reads SVGAGI (reference sequence). CDR3 DNA: TGTGCCAGCTCCGGGGGGCGGCTTGATACGCAGTATTTT. Amino acid sequence: CASSGGRLDTQYF.

The genes are TRBV7-2 and TRBJ2-2; TRBD2 matches 8 bases. J lost 1 base, V lost 4 bases, and 5 bases had no gene match. Germline V gene data show CDR1 as SGHTA and CDR2 as FQGNSA. This CDR3 is built from 16 residues. The CDR3 reads CASSSRLALNTGELFF. CDR3 in DNA: TGTGCCAGCAGCTCTCGACTAGCGCTGAACACCGGGGAGCTGTTTTTT.

The chain is built from TRBV2 and TRBJ2-1, with 10 positions matching TRBD1. The V gene end was trimmed by 6 bases and the J gene end by 4 bases; junction bases not matched to a gene: 6. Per the germline V gene, CDR1 is SNHLY and CDR2 is FYNNEI. The CDR3 contains 15 residues. The CDR3 sequence is CASRTDRGLYNEQFF. CDR3 bases: TGTGCCAGCAGGACTGACAGGGGGCTTTACAATGAGCAGTTCTTC.

The chain uses TRBV7-9 and TRBJ1-1; no clear D. V was clipped by 5 bases and J by 4 bases, with 8 bases between them. Germline V gene data show CDR1 as SEHNR and CDR2 as FQNEAQ (reference sequence). This CDR3 comprises 12 residues. The chain's CDR3 is CASSKSITEAFF. As DNA, the CDR3 is TGTGCCAGCAGCAAAAGCATCACTGAAGCTTTCTTT.